This T cell receptor (beta chain) was obtained from a study of shared T cell receptors in the human thymus. Per the germline V gene, CDR1 is WSHSY and CDR2 is SAAADI. The CDR3 covers 16 residues. Trimming took off 2 bases at V and 6 bases at J, with 14 bases between the two ends. Method: immunoSEQ multiplex PCR; TCRdb's copy keeps in-frame clones and lacks some. The repertoire has 700,000 to 750,000 clones, roughly 85% of them found once; the top ten carry roughly 0.01%. The same data also went into a second study, on human thymus T cells. As that report states: It was healthy Finnish infants having corrective surgery for congenital heart defects who were the donors. Thymus tissue was removed during corrective cardiac surgery. Related research found strongly overlapping thymic repertoires in unrelated individuals.

The chain employs TRBV10-2 and TRBJ1-6; D is unresolved. This TCR was sampled from a girl under three years old with a congenital heart defect. Material for sequencing was thymocytes. The CDR3 DNA reads as TGCGCCAGCAGTGAGAAGGAGGGAGAGGTTAATTCACCCCTCCACTTT. Translation: CASSEKEGEVNSPLHF.